The rows below give T cell receptor beta chains drawn from one sample of a study of shared clonotypes between healthy human individuals. Generated by immunoSEQ multiplex PCR, the TCRdb table keeps only in-frame clones and is missing some. The sample lists 600,000 or so clones; about 95% were seen once. Sample: naive CD8+ T cells sorted from blood. The receptors originated from a woman aged 30 to 39 in good health. CDR3s include the opening cysteine and the closing phenylalanine or tryptophan. Only part of the rows carry a size: once, few, many, or a class if the clone is expanded.

CASSRQIKESHNSPLHF TRBV4-1 17 - TRBJ1-6
CASNAGMNTEAFF TRBV2 13 - TRBJ1-1
CASSLYAADNQPQHF TRBV7-2 15 - TRBJ1-5
CASSTTGTSGSREQYF TRBV7-9 16 once TRBJ2-7
CASSIDQTGKNTEAFF TRBV19 16 - TRBJ1-1
CASSDLAGNTGELFF TRBV6-4 15 once TRBJ2-2
CASSLVEFQEAQYF TRBV7-8 14 - TRBJ2-5
CASSFGGSYNEQFF TRBV5-6 14 - TRBJ2-1
CASSLYTGGSADTQYF TRBV14 16 - TRBJ2-3
CASRRVEDNEKLFF TRBV6-1 14 - TRBJ1-4
CASSSLSYPGYQETQYF TRBV11-1 17 - TRBJ2-5
CASSWASGSYNEQFF TRBV5-6 15 - TRBJ2-1
CAARDTLNTEAFF TRBV7-9 13 - TRBJ1-1
CSVDPPGLAGNEQFF TRBV29-1 15 - TRBJ2-1
CASSPNMGETQYF TRBV7-9 13 - TRBJ2-5
CASGPSGRETQYF TRBV27 13 - TRBJ2-5
CSVRQSSYEQYF TRBV29-1 12 - TRBJ2-7
CASSPNGRGSSTDTQYF TRBV5-1 17 - TRBJ2-3
CASSSGGARYGYTF TRBV5-1 14 - TRBJ1-2
CASSPPGATDTQYF TRBV9 14 - TRBJ2-3
CASSGGTYEQYF TRBV19 12 - TRBJ2-7
CASSLTRGSTEAFF TRBV28 14 - TRBJ1-1
CASRQGIRQPQHF TRBV2 13 few TRBJ1-5
CASSFHSRSYEQYF TRBV27 14 - TRBJ2-7
CASRTSGSRDTQYF TRBV6-5 14 - TRBJ2-3
CASSYGQGRPYEQYF TRBV6-5 15 - TRBJ2-7
CASSVYRDSAYNEQFF TRBV6-1 16 - TRBJ2-1
CASSSPGHAYEQYF TRBV13 14 - TRBJ2-7
CASSWGTEQFF TRBV27 11 - TRBJ2-1
CSVLGRYTEAFF TRBV29-1 12 - TRBJ1-1
CASSPDRGHEQFF TRBV5-4 13 - TRBJ2-1
CASRRTASNYGYTF TRBV6-5 14 - TRBJ1-2
CASSFEQPINTEAFF TRBV28 15 - TRBJ1-1
CASSVGDRTYEQYF TRBV9 14 - TRBJ2-7
CASSQDLYYEQYF TRBV4-1 13 - TRBJ2-7
CASSQLPTSGVNEQYF TRBV4-1 16 once TRBJ2-7
CASSPQVWSEQFF TRBV7-8 13 - TRBJ2-1
CASRAGTEETQYF TRBV6-1 13 - TRBJ2-5
CASSRPWGSYEQYF TRBV28 14 - TRBJ2-7
CASSTRPTDTPEQPQHF TRBV19 17 - TRBJ1-5
CASSLDGTPNTEAFF TRBV5-4 15 - TRBJ1-1
CASSYEGGRGTDTQYF TRBV6-5 16 - TRBJ2-3
CASTQGNIQYF TRBV2 11 - TRBJ2-4
CASRGHKTNYGYTF TRBV27 14 once TRBJ1-2
CASSTREGQETQYF TRBV9 14 - TRBJ2-5
CASSSPGGAEYYEQYF TRBV7-9 16 - TRBJ2-7
CASSLLAGANEQYF TRBV27 14 once TRBJ2-7
CASSYREEGGYTF TRBV6-5 13 - TRBJ1-2
CASSAALEGDRADTQYF TRBV28 17 - TRBJ2-3